The 24 T cell receptor beta chains given below trace back to one sample, sequenced in a study of shared clonotypes between healthy human individuals. Assay used: immunoSEQ multiplex PCR; TCRdb lists only in-frame clones, some missing. The sample yields about 1.5 million clones, 95% to 99% seen once. The sample was naive CD4+ T cells sorted from blood. As for subset: CD45RA+ positively selected. These TCRs come from a man aged 25-45 years in good health.

This chain joins TRBV5-1 and TRBJ2-2; TRBD2 matches 8 bases. The CDR3 has 16 residues. V was clipped by 0 bases and J by 6 bases; unmatched bases: 7. Germline values: CDR1 SGHRS, CDR2 YFSETQ. This chain's CDR3 is CASSLVAGGGSGELFF. The CDR3 DNA is TGCGCCAGCAGCTTGGTGGCGGGAGGAGGTTCCGGGGAGCTGTTTTTT.

This chain uses TRBV10-2 with TRBJ2-5, with D possibly matching TRBD2 (5 bases). V dropped 10 bases and J dropped 4 bases, with 19 bases sitting between them. Per germline, CDR1 WSHSY and CDR2 SAAADI. The CDR3 is 14 amino acids. CDR3 coding DNA: TGCGCCACCCTAGACGTTTCGGGGAGAGAGACCCAGTACTTC. It encodes CATLDVSGRETQYF.

The V call is TRBV6-5, the J call TRBJ2-5, with 9 bases lining up with TRBD2. Germline CDR1 MNHEY, CDR2 SVGAGI. Trimming at V came to 2 bases and at J to 9 bases, leaving 10 bases not matched to a gene. The CDR3 covers 15 residues. CDR3 residues: CASSYGAGGTTAQYF. The CDR3 coding sequence is TGTGCCAGCAGTTACGGGGCGGGAGGGACCACGGCCCAGTACTTC.

The V and J genes are TRBV14 and TRBJ1-1; D may be TRBD1 (5 bases). In germline, CDR1 is SGHDN, CDR2 FVKESK. Deletions cut 0 bases from V and 12 bases from J, with 11 bases between. This CDR3 has 12 residues. The DNA of the CDR3 is TGTGCCAGCAGCCAAGATCTCCAGGGTACTTTCTTT. Encoded protein: CASSQDLQGTFF.

The chain combines TRBV6-4 with TRBJ2-1; TRBD2 agrees at 12 bases. The trim removed 2 bases at V and 8 bases at J, leaving 7 bases unmatched. The CDR3 covers 16 residues. The germline V gene has CDR1 MRHNA and CDR2 SNTAGT. The CDR3, as DNA: TGTGCCAGCAGTGACCCTAGCGGGAGGGGGGGCGATGAGCAGTTCTTC. Protein product: CASSDPSGRGGDEQFF.

This CDR3 reads CASNRQGITGELFF. The DNA of the CDR3 is TGTGCCAGTAACAGACAGGGGATTACCGGGGAGCTGTTTTTT. J is TRBJ2-2 and V is TRBV19; 8 bases match TRBD1. J gave up 5 bases and V 7 bases, and 6 bases lay outside the gene matches. The germline V gene encodes CDR1 LNHDA and CDR2 SQIVND (reference sequence). CDR3 length: 14 residues.

Written as DNA, the CDR3 is TGCGCCAGCAGTGAGAGGTTCCCTAATGAAAAACTGTTTTTT. It translates to CASSERFPNEKLFF. This chain joins TRBV10-2 and TRBJ1-4; D is ambiguous. Trimming took 2 bases from V and 3 from J, leaving 7 bases between them. Germline loops: CDR1 WSHSY, CDR2 SAAADI. The CDR3 is 14 residues long.

The CDR3 DNA follows: TGTGCCAGTAGTCCACGGTCTGAAAAACTGTTTTTT. Residues: CASSPRSEKLFF. The chain has TRBV19 and TRBJ1-4, with D uncertain. The CDR3 extends over 12 amino acids. Germline CDR1 and CDR2: LNHDA and SQIVND (reference sequence). Between the trimmed V and J ends, which lost 5 bases and 7 bases, there was a span of 8 bases.

This chain links TRBV27 with TRBJ2-3; D gene unclear. This CDR3 comprises 15 residues. In germline, CDR1 is MNHEY, CDR2 SMNVEV (reference sequence). V lost 3 bases to trimming and J lost 0 bases, with 10 bases between them. CDR3 protein: CASSFIAPSTDTQYF. The CDR3 DNA is TGTGCCAGCAGTTTTATCGCGCCTAGCACAGATACGCAGTATTTT.

The chain combines TRBV5-5 with TRBJ1-3; 8 bases fit TRBD1. CDR1 and CDR2 (germline): SGHKS, YYEKEE (reference sequence). The J segment lost 2 bases and the V segment lost 4 bases, leaving 8 bases of the junction unmatched. The length of the CDR3 is 16 residues. CDR3: CASSRMTGVPGNTIYF. CDR3 nucleotides: TGTGCCAGCAGCAGGATGACAGGGGTCCCTGGAAACACCATATATTTT.

The chain employs TRBV7-9 and TRBJ1-1, with D uncertain. The CDR3 is 13 residues long. The V and J ends lost 0 bases and 6 bases respectively, with 8 bases between them. The germline V gene has CDR1 SEHNR and CDR2 FQNEAQ (reference sequence). This chain's CDR3 is CASSLAERSEAFF. In DNA form, the CDR3 reads TGTGCCAGCAGCTTAGCTGAGAGATCTGAAGCTTTCTTT. Full variable domain (remainder filled in from reference TRBV7-9 and TRBJ1-1): DTGVSQNPRHKITKRGQNVTFRCDPISEHNRLYWYRQTLGQGPEFLTYFQNEAQLEKSRLLSDRFSAERPKGSFSTLEIQRTEQGDSAMYLCASSLAERSEAFFGQGTRLTVV.

The count of this clone is one. The V and J genes are TRBV6-1 and TRBJ2-6; a possible D gene is TRBD1 (6 bases). Trimming cost V 2 bases and J 0 bases, with 14 bases left between them. This CDR3 has 18 amino acids. Germline CDR1 is MNHNS and CDR2 is SASEGT. The CDR3 loop is CASSEPHGGGSGANVLTF. In nucleotides, the CDR3 is TGTGCCAGCAGTGAACCCCATGGGGGCGGCTCTGGGGCCAACGTCCTGACTTTC.

CDR3: CASSSEWVGSYEQYF. The CDR3 DNA reads TGCGCCAGCAGCTCCGAATGGGTGGGATCCTACGAGCAGTACTTC. The chain carries TRBV5-1 and TRBJ2-7; D call uncertain. The CDR3 contains 15 residues. Germline CDR1 SGHRS, CDR2 YFSETQ. The ends were cut back, 3 bases at V and 1 base at J, with 14 bases in the middle.

The chain recombines TRBV30 with TRBJ2-1, with 14 bases lining up with TRBD2. The CDR3 sequence is 17 residues long. CDR1 and CDR2 (germline): GTSNPN, SVGIG (reference sequence). The V gene end was trimmed by 0 bases and the J gene end by 9 bases; junction bases not matched to a gene: 10. In DNA form, the CDR3 reads TGTGCCTGGAGTGTAAGAGGACTAGCGGGAGGAAATCCTGAGCAGTTCTTC. Translating gives CAWSVRGLAGGNPEQFF.

The J gene is TRBJ2-5, the V gene TRBV28, with D possibly matching TRBD1 (7 bases). The CDR3 extends over 14 amino acids. V was cut by 3 bases and J by 5 bases, with 13 bases left in between. From germline, CDR1 is MDHEN and CDR2 SYDVKM. The CDR3 reads CASSFGGGRETQYF. The CDR3 DNA reads as TGTGCCAGCAGTTTTGGAGGGGGCCGGGAGACCCAGTACTTC.

The V call is TRBV7-6, the J call TRBJ1-5, with D unresolved. The length of the CDR3 is 14 residues. CDR1 and CDR2 (germline): SGHVS, FNYEAQ. Trimming left V 1 base short and J 0 bases short, with 4 bases between. The CDR3 here is CASSLDNSNQPQHF. CDR3 in DNA: TGTGCCAGCAGCTTAGACAATAGCAATCAGCCCCAGCATTTT.

The chain links TRBV7-2 to TRBJ2-4; D is unresolved. The length of the CDR3 is 13 residues. Germline-derived CDR1 and CDR2 are SGHTA and FQGNSA. Trimming stripped 2 bases from V and 5 bases from J, with 7 bases between. CDR3 residues: CASSLRKENIQYF. CDR3 sequence (DNA): TGTGCCAGCAGCTTAAGGAAGGAAAACATTCAGTACTTC.

V and J are TRBV11-2 and TRBJ1-2; 11 nucleotides align to TRBD1. The CDR3 spans 16 residues. Germline CDR1 SGHAT, CDR2 FQNNGV. Trimming took 4 bases from V and 8 from J; bases not matched to a gene: 12. The CDR3 loop is CASSSLTGTGGWGYTF. The CDR3 coding sequence is TGTGCCAGCAGCTCCCTAACCGGGACAGGGGGTTGGGGCTACACCTTC.

This clone came up once. The chain couples TRBV20-1 to TRBJ2-1; D remains ambiguous. Trimming removed 0 bases from V and 13 bases from J, with 10 bases in between. Germline lookup yields CDR1 DFQATT and CDR2 SNEGSKA (reference sequence). The CDR3 has 11 amino acids. CDR3 DNA sequence: TGCAGTGCTAGAGATATGGCCCATCAGTTCTTC. Translation: CSARDMAHQFF.

The rearrangement uses TRBV4-2 and TRBJ2-1; 14 positions agree with TRBD2. V trimming: 0 bases; J trimming: 3 bases; junction bases outside the gene matches: 4. The CDR3 is 18 residues long. CDR1 is LGHNA, CDR2 YNFKEQ, per germline. The CDR3 loop is CASSQEGGLAGVYNEQFF. In nucleotides, the CDR3 is TGTGCCAGCAGCCAAGAGGGGGGACTAGCGGGAGTCTACAATGAGCAGTTCTTC.

The genes are TRBV29-1 and TRBJ2-5; possible D gene TRBD2, 5 bases. V was shortened by 7 bases and J by 5 bases, with 17 bases between the two germline ends. Germline V lookup: CDR1 SQVTM, CDR2 ANQGSEA. This CDR3 contains 13 residues. Written as DNA, the CDR3 is TGCAGCGCCGAACGGGGAGTCGGGGAGACCCAGTACTTC. This gives the protein CSAERGVGETQYF.

This clone was detected only once. V usage is TRBV5-4 and J usage is TRBJ1-2; no firm D call. Trimming stripped 1 base from V and 4 bases from J, with 17 bases between. From germline, CDR1 is SGHNT and CDR2 YYREEE (reference sequence). This CDR3 has 16 residues. This CDR3 reads CASSLSSGRGIYGYTF. The CDR3 DNA follows: TGTGCCAGCAGCTTGTCGTCCGGTCGGGGAATCTATGGCTACACCTTC.

The chain combines TRBV4-3 with TRBJ2-1; D tentatively reads TRBD1 or TRBD2 (6 bases each). With 0 bases removed from V and 4 bases from J, the gap between germline ends came to 13 bases. Germline V lookup: CDR1 LGHNA, CDR2 YSLEER. This CDR3 contains 16 residues. The CDR3 DNA reads TGCGCCAGCAGCCAAGATACCCGGGGGCGGTACAATGAGCAGTTCTTC. This gives the protein CASSQDTRGRYNEQFF.

Points on this clone: The junction shows a germline mismatch at one end, possibly a read error. Different DNA sequences within this sample yield the same CDR3. The chain combines TRBV9 with TRBJ2-7, with TRBD1 matching over 7 bases. This CDR3 comprises 13 residues. CDR1 SGDLS and CDR2 YYNGEE come from the germline V gene. This CDR3 reads CASSVGQDYEQYF. As DNA, the CDR3 is TGCGCCAGCAGCGTCGGACAGGACTACGAGCAGTACTTC. The full variable domain, rest sourced from reference TRBV9 and TRBJ2-7, is DSGVTQTPKHLITATGQRVTLRCSPRSGDLSVYWYQQSLDQGLQFLIQYYNGEERAKGNILERFSAQQFPDLHSELNLSSLELGDSALYFCASSVGQDYEQYFGPGTRLTVT.